What follows describes a single T cell receptor beta chain. These data belong to a study of T cells after yellow fever vaccination. Trimming cost V 2 bases and J 5 bases, with 14 bases left between them. This CDR3 is built from 14 residues. CDR1 and CDR2 (germline): GTSNPN, SVGIG (reference sequence). Each CDR3 protein gets one entry after TCRdb re-called the 5' RACE reads with MiXCR. There are approximately 510,000 distinct CDR3 sequences in the sample; just over 20% occur only once, and approximately 15% lies in the top ten. The sequenced sample was PBMCs, obtained less than 25 days after the first yellow fever vaccination. The chain uses TRBV30 and TRBJ2-3, with D possibly matching TRBD1 (6 bases). The clonotype originates from a man aged 18 to 29 who received the YFV17D yellow fever vaccine. The DNA of the CDR3 is TGTGCCTGGAGTCCGGGAACAGGGCAAGATACGCAGTATTTT. Its translation is CAWSPGTGQDTQYF.